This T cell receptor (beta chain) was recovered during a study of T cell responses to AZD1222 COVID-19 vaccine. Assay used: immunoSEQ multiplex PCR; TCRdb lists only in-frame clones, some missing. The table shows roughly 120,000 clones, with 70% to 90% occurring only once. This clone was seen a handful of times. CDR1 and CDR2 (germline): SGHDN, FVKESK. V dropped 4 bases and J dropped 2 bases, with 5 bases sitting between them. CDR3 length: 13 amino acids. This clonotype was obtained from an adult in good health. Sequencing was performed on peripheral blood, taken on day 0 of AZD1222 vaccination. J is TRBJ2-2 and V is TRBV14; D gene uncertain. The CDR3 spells CASSPINTGELFF. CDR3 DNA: TGTGCCAGCAGCCCAATCAACACCGGGGAGCTGTTTTTT.